Presented here are 12 T cell receptor beta chains from one specimen sequenced in a study of blood T cells in healthy people across ages. Primers used in a second PCR of roughly 6 to 11 cycles were a sample-barcoded 5' primer and a J-beta primer mix. TCRdb re-called the 5' RACE reads through MiXCR, storing one row per CDR3 protein. The sample has some 930,000 distinct CDR3 sequences, about 27% seen once. These sequences were also reported in another study, on T cells of mothers and their children.

The sample comprised blood. The receptors stem from a woman aged 40 to 49 in good health.

This clonotype was observed a single time. The chain links TRBV15 to TRBJ2-3, with no clear D. Germline values: CDR1 LNHNV, CDR2 YYDKDF (reference sequence). The length of the CDR3 is 12 residues. The V end lost 4 bases, the J end lost 2 bases, and 4 bases lay between the germline ends. The CDR3 spells CATSKYTDTQYF. For the CDR3, the DNA is TGTGCCACCAGCAAATACACAGATACGCAGTATTTT.

The rearrangement joins TRBV18 to TRBJ1-2; TRBD1 aligns across 7 bases. This CDR3 is 15 amino acids long. Per the germline V gene, CDR1 is KGHSH and CDR2 is LQKENI. The V segment lost 2 bases and the J segment 4 bases; nucleotides outside the gene matches: 7. CDR3 nucleotides: TGTGCCAGCTCACCAGGGCAGGGGGATACCTATGGCTACACCTTC. The encoded protein is CASSPGQGDTYGYTF.

Concerning this clonotype: At one boundary the junction diverges from the germline segment, which might be a read error. The chain carries TRBV6-2 or TRBV6-3 and TRBJ2-7, with D tentatively TRBD1 (7 bases). Per germline, CDR1 MNHEY and CDR2 SVGEGT. This CDR3 has 11 residues. The CDR3 here is CAGSQGGEQYF. DNA of the CDR3: TGTGCCGGCAGTCAGGGGGGAGAGCAGTACTTC.

The V call is TRBV27, the J call TRBJ2-1, with D hard to call. This CDR3 comprises 12 residues. Germline V gene data show CDR1 as MNHEY and CDR2 as SMNVEV (reference sequence). V was cut by 5 bases and J by 1 base, with 3 bases left in between. The CDR3 DNA is TGTGCCAGCAGTGAATCCTACAATGAGCAGTTCTTC. Translated, it gives CASSESYNEQFF.

This clonotype was picked up one time. A much more abundant neighbour one base away suggests this may be a read error. This chain links TRBV5-6 with TRBJ2-5, with D perhaps assigned TRBD1 or TRBD2 (7 bases each). Judging by the DNA end, TRBJ2-7 fits better; the J call may be wrong. There are 13 residues in the CDR3. CDR1 and CDR2 from the germline V gene are SGHDT and YYEEEE. CDR3 nucleotides: TGTGCCAGCTCAAGAGCAGGGGGGGACGAGCAGTACTTC. Amino acids: CASSRAGGDEQYF.

The chain joins TRBV20-1 to TRBJ2-3, with a possible D match to TRBD2 (6 bases). The CDR3 loop spans 12 amino acids. V gave up 4 bases and J gave up 3 bases, with 8 bases separating them. Germline V gives CDR1 DFQATT, CDR2 SNEGSKA (reference sequence). CDR3 sequence reads: CSAMAGTDTQYF. The CDR3 region has the DNA TGCAGTGCTATGGCGGGGACAGATACGCAGTATTTT.

A few counts support this clonotype. This sequence joins TRBV28 and TRBJ2-1; D tentatively reads TRBD1 or TRBD2 (5 bases each). The V end was cut by 6 bases, the J end by 8 bases, with 23 bases between. This CDR3 has 16 residues. CDR1 is MDHEN, CDR2 SYDVKM, per germline. CDR3 sequence reads: CASSSLRRGHNDEQFF. CDR3 coding DNA: TGTGCCAGCAGCAGCTTAAGACGGGGCCACAATGATGAGCAGTTCTTC.

This clonotype was recorded at least ten times. The V call is TRBV28, the J call TRBJ2-7; 8 positions match TRBD1. Per the germline V gene, CDR1 is MDHEN and CDR2 is SYDVKM. The J segment lost 2 bases and the V segment lost 7 bases, leaving 10 bases of the junction unmatched. The CDR3 has 15 amino acids. CDR3 sequence (DNA): TGTGCCAGCACCGTCGGGACAGGTTTTCCCTACGAGCAGTACTTC. It translates to CASTVGTGFPYEQYF.

This clonotype was observed a handful of times. At one end, the junction sequence differs from germline, possibly due to a read error. This rearrangement joins TRBV7-2 to TRBJ2-3; D possibly corresponds to TRBD2 (6 bases). This CDR3 contains 15 residues. Germline-derived CDR1 and CDR2 are SGHTA and FQGNSA. The CDR3 loop is CASSPGLISIDTQYF. The CDR3 DNA is TGTGCCAGCAGCCCTGGACTAATCAGCATAGATACGCAGTATTTT. The full variable domain, its missing parts supplied by reference TRBV7-2 and TRBJ2-3, is GAGVSQSPSNKVTEKGKDVELRCDPISGHTALYWYRQSLGQGLEFLIYFQGNSAPDKSGLPSDRFSAERTGGSVSTLTIQRTQQEDSAVYLCASSPGLISIDTQYFGPGTRLTVL.

This chain connects TRBV30 to TRBJ2-7; D is undetermined. The CDR3 spans 13 residues. Trimming pared 2 bases from V and 2 bases from J, leaving 10 bases between. Germline lookup yields CDR1 GTSNPN and CDR2 SVGIG (reference sequence). As DNA, the CDR3 is TGTGCCTGGAGTAAAGTAAACCCCTACGAGCAGTACTTC. Its protein product is CAWSKVNPYEQYF. Variable domain in full (rest from reference TRBV30 and TRBJ2-7): SQTIHQWPATLVQPVGSPLSLECTVEGTSNPNLYWYRQAAGRGLQLLFYSVGIGQISSEVPQNLSASRPQDRQFILSSKKLLLSDSGFYLCAWSKVNPYEQYFGPGTRLTVT.

This clonotype was counted a few times. This CDR3 is missing its conserved last phenylalanine or tryptophan, likely due to a read error. V usage is TRBV7-9 and J usage is TRBJ1-1; a weak D match, TRBD1 (5 bases). This CDR3 is 16 amino acids long. Germline CDR1 is SEHNR and CDR2 is FQNEAQ (reference sequence). V was trimmed by 1 base and J by 2 bases, leaving 14 bases between them. The CDR3 region is CASSLGPSTGNTEAFI. CDR3 coding DNA: TGTGCCAGCAGCTTAGGCCCCTCCACAGGTAACACTGAAGCTTTCATT.

A single count supports this clonotype. The chain uses TRBV4-1 and TRBJ2-3; D may be TRBD1 (6 bases). The CDR3 covers 18 residues. The germline V and J ends were trimmed by 0 bases and 1 base, with 17 bases remaining between them. From germline, CDR1 is MGHRA and CDR2 YSYEKL. The CDR3 region is CASSQDSVGRGGTDTQYF. DNA for the CDR3: TGCGCCAGCAGCCAAGATTCTGTGGGCAGGGGAGGCACAGATACGCAGTATTTT.